These 13 T cell receptor beta chains came from one sample sequenced in a study of blood T cell repertoires in COVID-19. Profiling relied on immunoSEQ multiplex PCR, and the TCRdb table lists in-frame clones only, not all of them. The repertoire holds 150,000 to 180,000 clones, around 89% seen once, with around 15% in the top ten. The sample comprised peripheral blood. All receptors derive from a woman in her thirties or forties with acute or convalescent COVID-19.

The chain uses TRBV6-5 and TRBJ1-2; perhaps TRBD1 as D (6 bases). The CDR3 runs to 15 residues. V was pared by 5 bases and J by 2 bases, with 15 bases between. CDR1 and CDR2 from the germline V gene are MNHEY and SVGAGI. CDR3 amino acids: CASSPLGQGNYGYTF. DNA of the CDR3: TGTGCCAGCAGTCCCCTAGGTCAGGGGAACTATGGCTACACCTTC.

J is TRBJ1-4 and V is TRBV28, with D maybe TRBD1 (6 bases). Per germline, CDR1 MDHEN and CDR2 SYDVKM. V lost 6 bases and J lost 15, with 20 bases in between. There are 13 residues in the CDR3. CDR3 DNA: TGTGCCAGCAGCACCGGGACACCCAGTGCGGTGTTTTTT. Encoded protein: CASSTGTPSAVFF.

The chain is built from TRBV28 and TRBJ1-5; D unresolved. Germline lookup yields CDR1 MDHEN and CDR2 SYDVKM. V lost 6 bases, J lost 4 bases, and 4 bases lay in between. The CDR3 spans 11 residues. CDR3 loop: CASRQNQPQHF. CDR3 nucleotide sequence: TGTGCCAGCAGACAAAATCAGCCCCAGCATTTT.

This chain uses TRBV7-2 with TRBJ1-2; 7 nucleotides match TRBD1. Germline-derived CDR1 and CDR2 are SGHTA and FQGNSA. The CDR3 spans 14 residues. V was clipped by 5 bases and J by 4 bases; unmatched bases: 7. The CDR3 bases are TGTGCCAGCAGCCACGACGACAGGGCCTATGGCTACACCTTC. Encoded protein: CASSHDDRAYGYTF.

This chain links TRBV7-8 with TRBJ2-3, with 8 bases fitting TRBD2. Germline lookup yields CDR1 SGHVS and CDR2 FQNEAQ. The ends lost 3 bases at V and 6 bases at J; junction bases unmatched: 14. This CDR3 is built from 17 residues. The CDR3 loop reads CASSFNRERGRSDTQYF. CDR3 sequence (DNA): TGTGCCAGCAGCTTCAACCGGGAGCGGGGGAGGTCTGATACGCAGTATTTT.

The CDR3, as DNA: TGTGCCAGCAAACGGGAGTGGGTCGGGGAGCTGTTTTTT. Protein product: CASKREWVGELFF. The V call is TRBV6-5, the J call TRBJ2-2, with a weak D call TRBD2 (6 bases). V lost 7 bases, J lost 7 bases, and 13 bases lay in between. This CDR3 contains 13 residues. The germline CDR1 and CDR2 sequences are MNHEY and SVGAGI.

This clone has only one observation. This chain connects TRBV4-1 to TRBJ1-2; 9 bases map to TRBD1. This CDR3 is built from 14 residues. Germline assignment: CDR1 MGHRA and CDR2 YSYEKL. Trimming removed 0 bases from V and 8 bases from J; junction bases left unmatched: 4. CDR3 amino acids: CASSQEGTGIGYTF. For the CDR3, the DNA is TGCGCCAGCAGCCAAGAGGGGACAGGGATCGGCTACACCTTC.

This clone was observed a single time. The V and J genes are TRBV9 and TRBJ2-5; 8 nucleotides align to TRBD2. The CDR3 loop spans 15 amino acids. Germline CDR1 is SGDLS and CDR2 is YYNGEE. Trimming removed 4 bases from V and 2 bases from J; junction bases left unmatched: 7. The CDR3 loop is CASSRGGQPQETQYF. DNA for the CDR3: TGTGCCAGCAGCCGGGGGGGGCAGCCACAAGAGACCCAGTACTTC.

This clone appeared once. This sequence joins TRBV28 and TRBJ1-4; no clear D gene. This CDR3 region has 16 residues. V was cut by 4 bases and J by 2 bases, with 14 bases left in between. Germline CDR1 reads MDHEN; CDR2 reads SYDVKM. This CDR3 is CASSSRAGITNEKLFF. Written as DNA, the CDR3 is TGTGCCAGCAGTTCAAGGGCGGGGATTACTAATGAAAAACTGTTTTTT.

The chain has TRBV6-2 or TRBV6-3 and TRBJ2-5; 15 positions agree with TRBD2. Trimming removed 5 bases from V and 1 base from J; junction bases left unmatched: 5. Germline V gene data show CDR1 as MNHEY and CDR2 as SVGEGT. The CDR3 runs to 17 residues. In nucleotides, the CDR3 is TGTGCCAGCAGTAAAGGGACTAGCGGGGGGTTCCAAGAGACCCAGTACTTC. This translates into CASSKGTSGGFQETQYF.

The V call is TRBV5-1, the J call TRBJ2-2; TRBD1 agrees at 9 bases. Per germline, CDR1 SGHRS and CDR2 YFSETQ. There are 14 residues in the CDR3. The trim removed 7 bases at V and 2 bases at J, leaving 3 bases unmatched. The CDR3 region is CASGGQGNTGELFF. CDR3 coding DNA: TGCGCCAGCGGGGGACAGGGTAACACCGGGGAGCTGTTTTTT.

V usage is TRBV9 and J usage is TRBJ2-7, with D possibly being TRBD2 (6 bases). V lost 0 bases, J lost 0 bases, and 10 bases lay in between. The CDR3 has 15 amino acids. Germline CDR1 is SGDLS and CDR2 is YYNGEE. The CDR3 DNA reads TGTGCCAGCAGCGTAGGGGCGGGGAACTCCTACGAGCAGTACTTC. It yields the protein CASSVGAGNSYEQYF.

The gene calls are TRBV5-1 and TRBJ1-4; TRBD1 is a possible D gene (6 bases). The CDR3 runs to 15 residues. Germline CDR1 SGHRS, CDR2 YFSETQ. Trimming shortened V by 0 bases and J by 5 bases, and 11 bases separated the two germline ends. For the CDR3, the DNA is TGCGCCAGCAGCTTGGGGGGACAAGGAAATGAAAAACTGTTTTTT. Residues: CASSLGGQGNEKLFF. The complete variable domain, with remaining parts taken from reference TRBV5-1 and TRBJ1-4, reads KAGVTQTPRYLIKTRGQQVTLSCSPISGHRSVSWYQQTPGQGLQFLFEYFSETQRNKGNFPGRFSGRQFSNSRSEMNVSTLELGDSALYLCASSLGGQGNEKLFFGSGTQLSVL.